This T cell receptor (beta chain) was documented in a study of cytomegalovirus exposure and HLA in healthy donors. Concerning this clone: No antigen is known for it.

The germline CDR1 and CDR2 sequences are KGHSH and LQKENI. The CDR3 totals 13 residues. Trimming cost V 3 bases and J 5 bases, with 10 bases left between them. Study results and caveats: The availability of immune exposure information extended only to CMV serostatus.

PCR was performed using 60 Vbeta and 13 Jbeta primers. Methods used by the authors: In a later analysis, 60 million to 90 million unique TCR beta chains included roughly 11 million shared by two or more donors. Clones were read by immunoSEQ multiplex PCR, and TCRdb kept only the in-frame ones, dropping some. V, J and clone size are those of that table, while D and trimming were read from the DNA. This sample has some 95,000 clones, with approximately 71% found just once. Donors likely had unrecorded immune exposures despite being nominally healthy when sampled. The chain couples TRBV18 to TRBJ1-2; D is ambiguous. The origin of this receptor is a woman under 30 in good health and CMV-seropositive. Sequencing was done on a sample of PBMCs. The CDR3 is CASSPGPDYGYTF. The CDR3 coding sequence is TGTGCCAGCTCACCGGGCCCGGATTATGGCTACACCTTC.